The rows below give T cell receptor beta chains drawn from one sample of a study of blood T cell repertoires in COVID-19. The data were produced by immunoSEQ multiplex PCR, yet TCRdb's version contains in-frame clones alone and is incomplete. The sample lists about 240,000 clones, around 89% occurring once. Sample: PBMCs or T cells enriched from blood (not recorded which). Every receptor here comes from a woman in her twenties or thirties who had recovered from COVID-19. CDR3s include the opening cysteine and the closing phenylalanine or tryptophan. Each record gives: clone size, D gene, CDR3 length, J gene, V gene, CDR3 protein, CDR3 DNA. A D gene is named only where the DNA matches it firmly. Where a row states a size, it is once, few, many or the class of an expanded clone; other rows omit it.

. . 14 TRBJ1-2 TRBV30 CAWTVGSGEFSYTF TGTGCCTGGACGGTTGGAAGCGGGGAATTTAGCTACACCTTC
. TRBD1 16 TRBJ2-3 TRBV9 CASSATGTGITDTQYF TGTGCCAGCAGCGCTACCGGGACAGGTATCACAGATACGCAGTATTTT
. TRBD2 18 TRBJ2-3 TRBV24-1 CATSDPRLAGGGTDTQYF TGTGCCACCAGTGATCCGAGACTAGCGGGAGGGGGCACAGATACGCAGTATTTT
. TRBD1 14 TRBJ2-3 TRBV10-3 CAISTQGGTDTQYF TGTGCCATCAGCACGCAGGGGGGCACAGATACGCAGTATTTT
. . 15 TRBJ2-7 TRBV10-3 CAMRDSSQGYYEQYF TGTGCCATGCGGGATTCTTCGCAGGGTTACTACGAGCAGTACTTC
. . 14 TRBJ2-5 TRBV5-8 CASSLGAGRETQYF TGTGCCAGCAGCTTGGGGGCGGGGAGAGAGACCCAGTACTTC
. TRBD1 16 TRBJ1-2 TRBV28 CASSSDRRLQNYGYTF TGTGCCAGCAGTTCGGACAGGAGACTGCAAAACTATGGCTACACCTTC
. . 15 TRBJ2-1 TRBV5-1 CASSFSGDRTDEQFF TGCGCCAGCAGCTTCTCAGGGGACCGGACCGATGAGCAGTTCTTC
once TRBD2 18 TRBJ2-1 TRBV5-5 CASSPRTSGNSWYNEQFF TGTGCCAGCAGCCCGCGGACTAGCGGGAACTCATGGTACAATGAGCAGTTCTTC
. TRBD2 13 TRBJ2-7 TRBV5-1 CASSLRRGDEQYF TGCGCCAGCAGCTTGCGACGGGGGGACGAGCAGTACTTC
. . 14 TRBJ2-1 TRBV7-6 CASSSRSSYNEQFF TGTGCCAGCAGCTCCCGTAGCTCCTACAATGAGCAGTTCTTC
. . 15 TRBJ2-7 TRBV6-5 CASSYRRIGASEQYF TGTGCCAGCAGTTATCGCCGGATTGGGGCTAGCGAGCAGTACTTC
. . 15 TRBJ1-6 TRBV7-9 CAITVGELFNSPLHF TGTGCCATCACCGTCGGGGAACTTTTTAATTCACCCCTCCACTTT
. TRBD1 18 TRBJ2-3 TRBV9 CASSVDGVWDRSTDTQYF TGTGCCAGCAGCGTAGATGGAGTGTGGGACAGGTCCACAGATACGCAGTATTTT
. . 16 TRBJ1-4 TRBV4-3 CASSPEPTGFYEKLFF TGCGCCAGCAGCCCCGAGCCGACAGGATTTTATGAAAAACTGTTTTTT
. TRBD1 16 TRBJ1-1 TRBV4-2 CASSHTRQGWGTEAFF TGTGCCAGCAGCCATACACGACAGGGCTGGGGGACTGAAGCTTTCTTT
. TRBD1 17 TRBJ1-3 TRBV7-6 CASSPVTGGLSGNTIYF TGTGCCAGCAGCCCCGTGACAGGGGGGCTCTCTGGAAACACCATATATTTT
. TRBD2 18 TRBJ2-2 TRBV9 CASSVELAGGTNTGELFF TGTGCCAGCAGCGTGGAACTAGCGGGAGGTACGAACACCGGGGAGCTGTTTTTT
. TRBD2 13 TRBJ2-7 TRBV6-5 CASRYRREGEQYF TGTGCCAGCAGATACAGGCGGGAGGGGGAGCAGTACTTC
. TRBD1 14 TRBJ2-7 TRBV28 CASSFTGEAYEQYF TGTGCCAGCAGTTTTACAGGGGAAGCCTACGAGCAGTACTTC
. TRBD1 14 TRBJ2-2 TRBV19 CATAGQGYTGELFF TGTGCCACGGCGGGACAGGGCTACACCGGGGAGCTGTTTTTT
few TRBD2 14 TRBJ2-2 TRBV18 CASSPGLATGELFF TGTGCCAGCTCCCCGGGACTAGCGACCGGGGAGCTGTTTTTT
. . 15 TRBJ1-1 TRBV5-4 CASSTPPGSVSEAFF TGTGCCAGCAGCACACCCCCAGGGTCAGTAAGTGAAGCTTTCTTT
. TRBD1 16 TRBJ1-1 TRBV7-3 CASSITGQGSNTEAFF TGTGCCAGCAGCATAACAGGACAGGGATCGAACACTGAAGCTTTCTTT
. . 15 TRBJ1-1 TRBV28 CASSSRGSRSTEAFF TGTGCCAGCAGTTCAAGAGGGTCCCGGAGCACTGAAGCTTTCTTT
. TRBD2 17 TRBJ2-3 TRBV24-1 CATSDALAGDGTDTQYF TGTGCCACCAGTGATGCACTAGCGGGAGATGGCACAGATACGCAGTATTTT
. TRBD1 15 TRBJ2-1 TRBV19 CASSPRDRGLNEQFF TGTGCCAGTAGTCCTCGAGACAGGGGGCTCAATGAGCAGTTCTTC
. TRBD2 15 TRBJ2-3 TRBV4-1 CASSQSSGTTDTQYF TGCGCCAGCAGCCAATCTAGCGGGACGACAGATACGCAGTATTTT
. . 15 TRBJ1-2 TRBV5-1 CASSLEAGPNYGYTF TGCGCCAGCAGCTTGGAGGCAGGTCCTAACTATGGCTACACCTTC
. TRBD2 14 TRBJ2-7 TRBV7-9 CASSPQAGVGEQYF TGTGCCAGCAGCCCGCAAGCGGGAGTTGGCGAGCAGTACTTC
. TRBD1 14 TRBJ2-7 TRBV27 CASQRQGVSYEQYF TGTGCCAGTCAACGACAGGGCGTCTCCTACGAGCAGTACTTC
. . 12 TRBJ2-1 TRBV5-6 CASSLGRFGQFF TGTGCCAGCAGCTTGGGGCGGTTCGGGCAGTTCTTC
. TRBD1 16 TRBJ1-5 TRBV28 CASSRPGAGGRQPQHF TGTGCCAGCAGTCGCCCGGGGGCAGGGGGTCGTCAGCCCCAGCATTTT
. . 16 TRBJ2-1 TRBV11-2 CASSPSRTASYNEQFF TGTGCCAGCAGTCCTTCTCGGACTGCCTCCTACAATGAGCAGTTCTTC
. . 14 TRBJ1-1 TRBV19 CASSMVQGNTEAFF TGTGCCAGTAGTATGGTGCAGGGCAACACTGAAGCTTTCTTT
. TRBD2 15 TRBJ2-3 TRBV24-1 CATSHSGRTEDTQYF TGTGCCACCAGTCATAGCGGGAGGACCGAGGATACGCAGTATTTT
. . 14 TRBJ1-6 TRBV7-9 CASSLMRDNSPLHF TGTGCCAGCAGCTTAATGAGGGATAATTCACCCCTCCACTTT
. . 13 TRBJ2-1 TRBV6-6 CASSWQSYNEQFF TGTGCCAGCAGTTGGCAGTCCTACAATGAGCAGTTCTTC
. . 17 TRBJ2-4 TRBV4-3 CASSQDIGGAARNIQYF TGCGCCAGCAGCCAAGATATAGGGGGAGCTGCAAGAAACATTCAGTACTTC
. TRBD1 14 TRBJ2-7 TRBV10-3 CASKDRSSSYEQYF TGTGCCTCCAAGGACAGGTCGAGCTCCTACGAGCAGTACTTC
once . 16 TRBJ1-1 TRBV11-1 CASSLDVVSRNTEAFF TGTGCCAGCAGCTTAGATGTGGTCAGTCGGAACACTGAAGCTTTCTTT
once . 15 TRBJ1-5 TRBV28 CASSLSVFSNQPQHF TGTGCCAGCAGTTTATCAGTGTTTAGCAATCAGCCCCAGCATTTT
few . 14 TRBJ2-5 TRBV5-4 CASSLAVFQETQYF TGTGCCAGCAGCTTGGCGGTCTTCCAAGAGACCCAGTACTTC
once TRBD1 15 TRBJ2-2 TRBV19 CASKIGTGDTGELFF TGTGCCAGTAAAATCGGGACAGGGGACACCGGGGAGCTGTTTTTT
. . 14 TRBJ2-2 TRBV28 CASSLPVNTGELFF TGTGCCAGCAGTTTACCGGTGAACACCGGGGAGCTGTTTTTT
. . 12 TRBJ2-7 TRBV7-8 CASSRGTYEQYF TGTGCCAGCAGCCGTGGCACCTACGAGCAGTACTTC
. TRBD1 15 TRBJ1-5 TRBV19 CASSADRGGDQPQHF TGTGCCAGTAGTGCGGACAGGGGGGGGGATCAGCCCCAGCATTTT
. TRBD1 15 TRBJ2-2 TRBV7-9 CASSTRQGGPGELFF TGTGCCAGCAGCACCAGACAGGGCGGCCCCGGGGAGCTGTTTTTT
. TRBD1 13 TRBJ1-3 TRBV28 CASSINRGNTIYF TGTGCCAGCAGTATAAACAGGGGTAACACCATATATTTT
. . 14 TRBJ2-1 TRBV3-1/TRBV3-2 CASRRQGGSNEQFF TGTGCCAGCAGGAGACAGGGAGGAAGCAATGAGCAGTTCTTC
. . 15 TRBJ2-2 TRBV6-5 CASRYGHNDAGELFF TGTGCCAGCAGATACGGACACAACGACGCCGGGGAGCTGTTTTTT